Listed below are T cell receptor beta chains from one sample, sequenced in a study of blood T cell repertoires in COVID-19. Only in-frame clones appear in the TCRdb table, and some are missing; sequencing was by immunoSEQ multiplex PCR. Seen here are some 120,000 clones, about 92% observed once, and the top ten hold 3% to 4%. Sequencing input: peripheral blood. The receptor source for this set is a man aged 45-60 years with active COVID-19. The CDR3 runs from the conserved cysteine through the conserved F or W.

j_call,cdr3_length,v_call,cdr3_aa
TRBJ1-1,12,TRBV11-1,CASSRDISEAFF
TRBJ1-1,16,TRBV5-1,CASSADHRQLNTEAFF
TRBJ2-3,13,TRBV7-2,CASSSGLSDTQYF
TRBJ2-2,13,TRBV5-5,CASSYTSTGELFF
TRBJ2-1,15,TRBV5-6,CASSRGAGVYNEQFF
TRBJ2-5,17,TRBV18,CASSLGGLARAQETQYF
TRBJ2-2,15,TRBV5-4,CASSSGQGNTGELFF
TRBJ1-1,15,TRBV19,CASIARESLNTEAFF
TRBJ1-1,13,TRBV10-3,CAISESWDRVAFF
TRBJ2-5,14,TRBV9,CASSPGTVQETQYF
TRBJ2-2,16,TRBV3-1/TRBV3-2,CASSQDTSANTGELFF
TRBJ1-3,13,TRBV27,CASSYRAGNTIYF
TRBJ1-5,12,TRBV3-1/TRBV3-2,CASSQDSQPQHF
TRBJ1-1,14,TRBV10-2,CASSDMTGTLEAFF
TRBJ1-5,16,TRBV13,CASSLRRQASNQPQHF
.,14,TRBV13,CASSLNGVGLELFF
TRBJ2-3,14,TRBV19,CASSGQGYTDTQYF
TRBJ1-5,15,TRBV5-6,CASSQQDYSNQPQHF
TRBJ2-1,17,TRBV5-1,CASSGEDRESSYNEQFF
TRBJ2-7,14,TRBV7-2,CASSLRGVSYEQYF
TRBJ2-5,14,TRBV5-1,CASSLGQPQETQYF
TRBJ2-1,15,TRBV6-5,CASSFRTGLYNEQFF
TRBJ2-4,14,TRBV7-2,CASSPGVTKNIQYF
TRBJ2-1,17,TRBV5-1,CASSLLRTSGQRYEQFF
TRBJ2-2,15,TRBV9,CASSVWDTGTGELFF
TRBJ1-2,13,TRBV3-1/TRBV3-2,CASRETGSYGYTF
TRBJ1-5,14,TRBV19,CASSIATQGKPQHF
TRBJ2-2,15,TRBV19,CASSGPHRNTGELFF
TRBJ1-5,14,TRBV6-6,CASRDTYSNQPQHF
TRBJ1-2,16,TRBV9,CASSVTGTGVSDGYTF
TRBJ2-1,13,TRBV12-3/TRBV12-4,CASSSGGGLEQFF
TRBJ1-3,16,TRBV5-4,CASSSPGQDSGNTIYF
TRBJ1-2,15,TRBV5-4,CASSLGDRTNYGYTF
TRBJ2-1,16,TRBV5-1,CASSSEVALSYNEQFF
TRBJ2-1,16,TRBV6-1,CASSARGSGRASEQFF
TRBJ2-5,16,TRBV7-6,CASGRGSGQGVETQYF
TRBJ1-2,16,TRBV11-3,CASSLSQGAVTGGYTF
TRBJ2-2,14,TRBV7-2,CASQAGGPNGELFF
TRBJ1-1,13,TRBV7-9,CASLLGLGTEAFF
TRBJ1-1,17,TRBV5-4,CASSLRDRGKMNTEAFF
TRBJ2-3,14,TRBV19,CASSIRGGTDTQYF
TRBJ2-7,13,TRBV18,CASSPPAGFEQYF
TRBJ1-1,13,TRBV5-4,CASSRQGSTEAFF
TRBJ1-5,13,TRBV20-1,CSASTRGNQPQHF
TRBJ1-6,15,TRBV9,CASSKGTTLDPPLHF
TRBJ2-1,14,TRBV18,CASSPDRQNNEQFF
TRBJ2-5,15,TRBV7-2,CASSPYTGLRETQYF